The present T cell receptor beta chain was sequenced within a study of T cell responses to AZD1222 COVID-19 vaccine. Study-wide background: Analyses pooled second doses at about 4 or about 12 weeks. Regarding the study as a whole: Mostly white British, mostly female donors; authors suggested clonal diversity may be underestimated. The study identified only five to seven AZD1222 recipients as seropositive at baseline.

Of note for this clone: Its antigen is undetermined.

Some clones are missing from TCRdb's copy, which holds only in-frame ones; the method was immunoSEQ multiplex PCR. The sample lists over 55,000 clones; 84% were seen once. The CDR3 extends over 15 amino acids. V is TRBV21-1 and J is TRBJ2-7; the table's D call of TRBD1 was not tested on the DNA. TRBV21-1 is assigned pseudogene status. The source was peripheral blood, collected on day 0 of AZD1222 vaccination. The source of this sequence is an adult in good health. This chain's CDR3 is CASSKGDRGMREQYF. Written as DNA, the CDR3 is TGTGCCAGCAGCAAAGGGGACAGGGGGATGCGGGAGCAGTACTTC.